This T cell receptor beta chain appears in the sequencing data of a study of regulatory T cells in long-lasting Graves disease. The sample holds a few counts of this clonotype. V dropped 1 base and J dropped 3 bases, with 6 bases sitting between them. The germline V gene has CDR1 MGHRA and CDR2 YSYEKL. The CDR3 sequence is 13 residues long. CDR3-region Arm-PCR and iRepertoire HTBI primers produced the TCR beta libraries. TCRdb used MiXCR to reprocess the multiplex PCR reads, holding one entry per CDR3 protein. The sample has about 540,000 distinct CDR3 sequences, roughly 14% seen once. Time point here: newly diagnosed GD, antithyroid drugs for less than 3 months. Preparation of the TCR library used RNA extracted from PBMCs. These data also formed part of another study, on T cells in Graves' hyperthyroidism and ophthalmopathy.

The chain employs TRBV4-1 and TRBJ1-2; D not resolved. The clonotype originates from a young man with Graves disease. The sample was peripheral blood mononuclear cells (PBMCs), taken at new diagnosis, from a patient treated with antithyroid drugs. The CDR3 DNA sequence: TGCGCCAGCAGCCAAGTTGGGGACTATGGCTACACCTTC. Its protein product is CASSQVGDYGYTF.